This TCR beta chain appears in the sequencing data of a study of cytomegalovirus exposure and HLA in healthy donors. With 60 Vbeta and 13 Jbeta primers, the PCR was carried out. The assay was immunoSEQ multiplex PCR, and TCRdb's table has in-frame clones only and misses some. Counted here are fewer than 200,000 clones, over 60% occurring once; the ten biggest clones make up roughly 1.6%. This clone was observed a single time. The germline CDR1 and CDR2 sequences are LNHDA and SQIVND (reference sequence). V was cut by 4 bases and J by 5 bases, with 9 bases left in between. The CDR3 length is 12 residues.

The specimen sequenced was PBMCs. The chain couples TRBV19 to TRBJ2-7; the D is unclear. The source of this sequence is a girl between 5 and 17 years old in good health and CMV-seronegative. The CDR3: CASSTQTDEQYF. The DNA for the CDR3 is TGTGCCAGTAGTACCCAGACTGACGAGCAGTACTTC.